Below are 6 T cell receptor beta chains sequenced from a single sample in a study of CD8+ T cells in alopecia areata. cDNA reverse transcribed from extracted RNA served as the sequencing template. Profiled with immunoSEQ multiplex PCR; TCRdb holds only in-frame clones, not every one. The table has 80,000 or so clones, approximately 66% seen once. As for treatment: oral pan-JAK inhibitor, 5-10 mg twice daily. The source was CD8+ T cells sorted from blood, collected at week 24, from a patient treated with tofacitinib. The receptor source for this set is a human donor with alopecia areata.

This clone was seen just once. This chain uses TRBV6-6 with TRBJ2-1; D is unclear. Germline CDR1 MNHNY, CDR2 SVGAGI (reference sequence). CDR3 size: 15 residues. V shed 3 bases and J shed 2 bases, with 11 bases lying between them. CDR3 region: CASSYRDKTYNEQFF. In DNA form, the CDR3 reads TGTGCCAGCAGTTATCGAGACAAGACCTACAATGAGCAGTTCTTC.

This chain uses TRBV5-1 with TRBJ2-7; 14 nucleotides match TRBD2. V lost 4 bases, J lost 3 bases, and 3 bases stayed unmatched. Germline V gene data show CDR1 as SGHRS and CDR2 as YFSETQ. The CDR3 runs 15 residues. In nucleotides, the CDR3 is TGCGCCAGCAGCCTGGGACTAGCGGGAGTCTACGAGCAGTACTTC. Protein: CASSLGLAGVYEQYF.

The V gene is TRBV5-1, the J gene TRBJ2-6; 9 bases align to TRBD1. The CDR3 sequence is 19 residues long. From germline, CDR1 is SGHRS and CDR2 YFSETQ. The V gene end was trimmed by 4 bases and the J gene end by 1 base; junction bases not matched to a gene: 12. The CDR3 DNA is TGCGCCAGCAGCACCCGGACAGGGGCTAGACTATCTGGGGCCAACGTCCTGACTTTC. Translation gives CASSTRTGARLSGANVLTF.

In this sample, this clone turned up a few times. The chain couples TRBV7-9 to TRBJ1-1; tentative D call: TRBD1 (5 bases). The CDR3 contains 13 residues. Germline loops: CDR1 SEHNR, CDR2 FQNEAQ (reference sequence). V lost 0 bases and J lost 6, with 8 bases in between. The CDR3 bases are TGTGCCAGCAGCTTAGCTGGGGCGGCTGAAGCTTTCTTT. This encodes CASSLAGAAEAFF.

The rearrangement uses TRBV27 and TRBJ2-1; 9 bases align to TRBD1. This CDR3 has 15 residues. Germline loops: CDR1 MNHEY, CDR2 SMNVEV (reference sequence). The V segment lost 4 bases and the J segment 6 bases; nucleotides outside the gene matches: 7. For the CDR3, the DNA is TGTGCCAGCAGTTCGGGACAGGGATTGGGCAATGAGCAGTTCTTC. Protein sequence: CASSSGQGLGNEQFF.

This rearrangement joins TRBV27 to TRBJ2-5; 10 bases are shared with TRBD1. V dropped 4 bases and J dropped 4; count of bases not matched to a gene: 3. Germline V gene data show CDR1 as MNHEY and CDR2 as SMNVEV (reference sequence). This CDR3 spans 14 amino acids. DNA of the CDR3: TGTGCCAGCAGTTCGACAGGGGGCGGAGAGACCCAGTACTTC. It translates to CASSSTGGGETQYF.